This TCR beta chain is from a study of blood T cells in healthy people across ages. Study background: Per every two T cells, about one barcoded beta molecule was captured by template switching. The study, taken as a whole, reports: Investigators viewed diversity estimates from one million T cells as underestimates, the study reported.

Comments on this clonotype: As yet, its antigen is unknown.

With a J-beta primer mix and a sample-barcoded 5' primer, a second PCR ran roughly 7 to 11 cycles. TCRdb reprocessed the 5' RACE reads with MiXCR, giving one entry per CDR3 protein. The profile shows roughly 800,000 distinct CDR3 sequences, about 53% of them singletons. The germline CDR1 and CDR2 sequences are MDHEN and SYDVKM. V lost 6 bases to trimming and J lost 7 bases, with 19 bases between them. The length of the CDR3 is 15 residues. The sequence was obtained from a man of 80 years or more in good health. Sample: blood. The V and J genes are TRBV28 and TRBJ2-1, with D possibly being TRBD1 (8 bases). CDR3 amino acids: CASRGGGQGGNEQFF. The CDR3 DNA reads as TGTGCCAGCAGAGGGGGTGGACAGGGAGGGAATGAGCAGTTCTTC.